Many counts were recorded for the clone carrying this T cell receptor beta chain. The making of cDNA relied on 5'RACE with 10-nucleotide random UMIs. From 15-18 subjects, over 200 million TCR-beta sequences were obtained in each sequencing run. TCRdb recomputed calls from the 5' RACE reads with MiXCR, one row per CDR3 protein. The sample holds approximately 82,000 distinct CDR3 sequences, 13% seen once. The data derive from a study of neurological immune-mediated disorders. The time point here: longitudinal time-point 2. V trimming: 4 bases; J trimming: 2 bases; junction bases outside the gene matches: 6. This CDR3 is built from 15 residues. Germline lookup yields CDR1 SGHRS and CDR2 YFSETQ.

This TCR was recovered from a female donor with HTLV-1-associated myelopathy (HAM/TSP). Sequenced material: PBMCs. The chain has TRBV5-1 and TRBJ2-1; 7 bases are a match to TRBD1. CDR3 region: CASSKEDRTYNEQFF. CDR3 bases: TGCGCCAGCAGCAAAGAGGACAGGACCTACAATGAGCAGTTCTTC.